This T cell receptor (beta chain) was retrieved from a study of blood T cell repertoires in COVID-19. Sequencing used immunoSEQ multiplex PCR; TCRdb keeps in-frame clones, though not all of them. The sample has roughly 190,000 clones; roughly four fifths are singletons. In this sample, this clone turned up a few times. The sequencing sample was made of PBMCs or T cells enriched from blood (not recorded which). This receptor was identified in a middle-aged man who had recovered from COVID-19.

The CDR3 nucleotides read TGTGCCTGGAGTCTGGACAACTCCTATGGCTACACCTTC. Protein product: CAWSLDNSYGYTF. This chain joins TRBV30 and TRBJ1-2; tentative D call: TRBD1 (5 bases). V was shortened by 2 bases and J by 4 bases, with 11 bases between the two germline ends. Germline CDR1 is GTSNPN and CDR2 is SVGIG (reference sequence). The CDR3 extends over 13 amino acids.